This note documents a single T cell receptor (beta chain) sequence. Its cognate antigen is unknown. The repertoire was sequenced with immunoSEQ multiplex PCR; TCRdb's copy has only in-frame clones and lacks some. This sample has about 150,000 clones, with roughly nine tenths found just once. The data were taken from a study of T cell responses to AZD1222 COVID-19 vaccine. Study-wide background: Analyses pooled second doses at about 4 or about 12 weeks.

V dropped 5 bases and J dropped 5 bases, with 19 bases sitting between them. CDR3 length equals 16 residues. Germline V gene data show CDR1 as SGHAT and CDR2 as FQDESV (reference sequence). Findings of the study overall: Sampling captured repertoires only after the peak T cell response. White British people made up most donors, females outnumbered males, and clonal diversity was possibly underestimated.

This chain uses TRBV11-1 with TRBJ2-1; D perhaps matches TRBD2 (6 bases). The sequence was collected from an adult in good health. The sample was peripheral blood, taken on day 0 of AZD1222 vaccination. The CDR3 spells CASSTRRAYGDNEQFF. CDR3 nucleotide sequence: TGTGCCAGCAGCACTAGGAGGGCCTACGGGGACAATGAGCAGTTCTTC.